Below, one T cell receptor beta chain is given with its context. This entry belongs to a study of blood T cell repertoires in COVID-19. Across the whole study: Samples taken during acute and convalescent COVID-19 were collected in the United States, Italy and Spain. The analysed material was cDNA or gDNA that came from T cells, B-cell-depleted T cells, or PBMCs.

In the original workflow: Researchers report that nucleated cell counts were estimated from reference gene primer amplification. Clones were sequenced by immunoSEQ multiplex PCR, and TCRdb holds only the in-frame ones, with some missing. V and J calls plus clone size are reproduced from that table; the DNA served to infer D and trimming. The sample consists of under 65,000 clones, about 88% of them appearing once. Germline CDR1 ENHRY, CDR2 SYGVKD. V lost 2 bases, J lost 0 bases, and 7 bases lay in between. The CDR3 runs to 14 residues. Input material: peripheral blood. The V and J genes are TRBV10-3 and TRBJ1-1; no definite D call. The source of this sequence is an elderly man in a cohort sampled during active COVID-19. The CDR3 here is CAISEGLVNTEAFF. In DNA form, the CDR3 reads TGTGCCATCAGTGAGGGTTTAGTGAACACTGAAGCTTTCTTT.